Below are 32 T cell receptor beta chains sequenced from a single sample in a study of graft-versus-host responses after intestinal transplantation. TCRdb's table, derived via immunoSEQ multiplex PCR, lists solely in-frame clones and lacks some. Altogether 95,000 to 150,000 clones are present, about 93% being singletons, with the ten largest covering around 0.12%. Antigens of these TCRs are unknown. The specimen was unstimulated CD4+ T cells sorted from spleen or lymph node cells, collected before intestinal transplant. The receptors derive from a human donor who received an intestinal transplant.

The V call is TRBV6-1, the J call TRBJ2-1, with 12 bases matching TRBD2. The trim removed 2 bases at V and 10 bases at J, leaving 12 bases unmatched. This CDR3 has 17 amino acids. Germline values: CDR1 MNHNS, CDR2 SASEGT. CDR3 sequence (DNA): TGTGCCAGCAGTGAACTTAGGACTAGCGGGATAACACAAGAGCAGTTCTTC. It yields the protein CASSELRTSGITQEQFF.

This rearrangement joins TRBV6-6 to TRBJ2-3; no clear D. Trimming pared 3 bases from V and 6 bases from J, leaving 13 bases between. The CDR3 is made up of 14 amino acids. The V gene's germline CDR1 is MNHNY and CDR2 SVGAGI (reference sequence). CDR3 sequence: CASSYPQRPDTQYF. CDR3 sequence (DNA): TGTGCCAGCAGTTATCCGCAACGCCCGGATACGCAGTATTTT.

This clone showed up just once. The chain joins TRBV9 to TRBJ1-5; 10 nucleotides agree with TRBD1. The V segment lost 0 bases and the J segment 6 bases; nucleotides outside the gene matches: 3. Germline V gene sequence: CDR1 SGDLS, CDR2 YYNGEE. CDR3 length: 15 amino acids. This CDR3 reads CASSVGGQGGQPQHF. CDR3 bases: TGTGCCAGCAGCGTAGGAGGACAGGGGGGTCAGCCCCAGCATTTT.

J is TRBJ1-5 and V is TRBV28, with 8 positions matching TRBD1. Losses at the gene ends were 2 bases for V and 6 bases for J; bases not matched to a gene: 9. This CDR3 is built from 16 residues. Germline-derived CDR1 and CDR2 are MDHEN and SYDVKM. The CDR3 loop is CASSLDSGQGGQPQHF. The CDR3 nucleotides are TGTGCCAGCAGTTTAGACTCAGGACAGGGAGGTCAGCCCCAGCATTTT.

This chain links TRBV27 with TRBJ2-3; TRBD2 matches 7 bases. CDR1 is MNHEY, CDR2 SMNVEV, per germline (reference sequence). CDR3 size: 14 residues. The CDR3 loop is CAGRTGGGADTQYF. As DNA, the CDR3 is TGTGCAGGTAGAACGGGAGGAGGAGCAGATACGCAGTATTTT.

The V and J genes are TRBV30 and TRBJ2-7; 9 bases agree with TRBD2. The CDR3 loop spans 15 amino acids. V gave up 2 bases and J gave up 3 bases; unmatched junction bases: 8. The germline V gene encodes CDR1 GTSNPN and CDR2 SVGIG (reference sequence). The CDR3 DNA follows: TGTGCCTGGAGTCAAATTGGACTAGCGAACTACGAGCAGTACTTC. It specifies CAWSQIGLANYEQYF.

CDR3 bases: TGTGCCAGCAGTTCCGGGACAGGAGCTAACTATGGCTACACCTTC. Translation gives CASSSGTGANYGYTF. V is TRBV6-5 and J is TRBJ1-2; 8 bases agree with TRBD1. The CDR3 consists of 15 residues. After removal of 4 bases from V and 0 bases from J, the junction contained 4 bases not matched to a gene. CDR1 MNHEY and CDR2 SVGAGI come from the germline V gene.

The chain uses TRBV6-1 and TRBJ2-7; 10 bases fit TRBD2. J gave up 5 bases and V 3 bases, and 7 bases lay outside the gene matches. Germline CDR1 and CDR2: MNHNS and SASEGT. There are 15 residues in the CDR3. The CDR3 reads CASSDTGLAYDEQYF. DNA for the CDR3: TGTGCCAGCAGTGACACGGGACTAGCGTACGACGAGCAGTACTTC.

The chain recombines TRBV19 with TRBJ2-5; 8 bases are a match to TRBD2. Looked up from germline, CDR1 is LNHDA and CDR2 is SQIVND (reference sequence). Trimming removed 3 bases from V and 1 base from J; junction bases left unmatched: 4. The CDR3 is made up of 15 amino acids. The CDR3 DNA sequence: TGTGCCAGTAGTATCCGGGAGGGTTCCCAAGAGACCCAGTACTTC. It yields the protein CASSIREGSQETQYF.

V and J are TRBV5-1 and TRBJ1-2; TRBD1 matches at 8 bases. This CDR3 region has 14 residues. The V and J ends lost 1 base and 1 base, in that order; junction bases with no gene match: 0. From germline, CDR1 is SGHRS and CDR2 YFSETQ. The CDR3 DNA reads TGCGCCAGCAGCTTGACAGGGGGTAACTATGGCTACACCTTC. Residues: CASSLTGGNYGYTF.

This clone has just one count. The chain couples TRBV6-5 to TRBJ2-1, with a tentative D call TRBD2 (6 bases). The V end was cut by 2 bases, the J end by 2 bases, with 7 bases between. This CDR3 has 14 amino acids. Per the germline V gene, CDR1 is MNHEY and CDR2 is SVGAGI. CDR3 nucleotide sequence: TGTGCCAGCAGTTACCGGACTACCTACAATGAGCAGTTCTTC. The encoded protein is CASSYRTTYNEQFF.

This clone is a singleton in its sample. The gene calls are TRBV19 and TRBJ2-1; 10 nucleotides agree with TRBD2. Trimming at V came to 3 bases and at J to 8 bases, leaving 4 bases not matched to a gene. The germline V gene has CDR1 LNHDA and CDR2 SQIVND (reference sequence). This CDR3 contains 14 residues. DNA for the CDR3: TGTGCCAGTAGTATTGGACTAGCGGACCATGAGCAGTTCTTC. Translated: CASSIGLADHEQFF.

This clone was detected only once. The CDR3 nucleotides read TGTGCCATCAAAGGGCACCTGTTTTACGAGCAGTACTTC. It is translated as CAIKGHLFYEQYF. This chain links TRBV10-3 with TRBJ2-7, with unresolved D. Trimming removed 7 bases at V and 4 bases at J, with 14 bases between. The CDR3 extends over 13 amino acids. The germline V gene encodes CDR1 ENHRY and CDR2 SYGVKD.

CDR3 amino acids: CASSPGTGSNYGYTF. DNA of the CDR3: TGTGCCAGCAGCCCCGGGACGGGATCTAACTATGGCTACACCTTC. The chain couples TRBV7-9 to TRBJ1-2, with TRBD1 as a possible D gene (5 bases). The V end was cut by 5 bases, the J end by 0 bases, with 13 bases between. CDR3 length equals 15 residues. Looked up from germline, CDR1 is SEHNR and CDR2 is FQNEAQ (reference sequence).

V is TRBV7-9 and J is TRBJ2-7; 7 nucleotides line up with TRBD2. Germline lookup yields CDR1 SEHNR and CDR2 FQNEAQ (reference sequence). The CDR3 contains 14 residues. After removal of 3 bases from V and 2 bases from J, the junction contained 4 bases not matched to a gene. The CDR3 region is CASSFQRDAYEQYF. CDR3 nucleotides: TGTGCCAGCAGCTTCCAGCGGGACGCCTACGAGCAGTACTTC.

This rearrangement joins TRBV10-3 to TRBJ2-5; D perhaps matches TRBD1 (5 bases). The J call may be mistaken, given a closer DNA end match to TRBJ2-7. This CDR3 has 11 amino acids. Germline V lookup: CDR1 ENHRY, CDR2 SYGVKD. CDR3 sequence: CAISQGYEQYF. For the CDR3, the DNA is TGTGCCATCAGTCAGGGCTACGAGCAGTACTTC.

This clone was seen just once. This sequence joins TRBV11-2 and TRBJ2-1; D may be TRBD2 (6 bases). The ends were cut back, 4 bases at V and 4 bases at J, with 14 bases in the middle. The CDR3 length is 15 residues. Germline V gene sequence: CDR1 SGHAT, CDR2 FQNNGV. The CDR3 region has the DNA TGTGCCAGCAGCTCGGCGGGGCAGTCTTACAATGAGCAGTTCTTC. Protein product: CASSSAGQSYNEQFF. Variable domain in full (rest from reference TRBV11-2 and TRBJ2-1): EAGVAQSPRYKIIEKRQSVAFWCNPISGHATLYWYQQILGQGPKLLIQFQNNGVVDDSQLPKDRFSAERLKGVDSTLKIQPAKLEDSAVYLCASSSAGQSYNEQFFGPGTRLTVL.

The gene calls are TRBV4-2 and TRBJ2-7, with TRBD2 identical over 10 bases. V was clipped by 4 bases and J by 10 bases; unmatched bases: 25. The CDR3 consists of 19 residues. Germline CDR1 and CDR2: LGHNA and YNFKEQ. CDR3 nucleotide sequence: TGTGCCAGCAGCCTATCGGCGCCCGGGGGAGGCCTAGCGGGAGTCGAACAGTACTTC. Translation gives CASSLSAPGGGLAGVEQYF.

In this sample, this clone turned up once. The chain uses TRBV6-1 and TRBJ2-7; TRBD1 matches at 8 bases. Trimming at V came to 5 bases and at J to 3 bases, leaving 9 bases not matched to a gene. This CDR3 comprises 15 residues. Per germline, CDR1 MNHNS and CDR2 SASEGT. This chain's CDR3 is CASSPYETGVYEQYF. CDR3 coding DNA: TGTGCCAGCAGTCCCTACGAGACAGGGGTCTACGAGCAGTACTTC.

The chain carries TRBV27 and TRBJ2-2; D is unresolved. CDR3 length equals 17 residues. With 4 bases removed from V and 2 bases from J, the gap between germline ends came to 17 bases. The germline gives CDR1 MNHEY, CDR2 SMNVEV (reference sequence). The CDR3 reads CASSSRARKNNTGELFF. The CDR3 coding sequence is TGTGCCAGCAGTTCTAGGGCCCGAAAGAATAACACCGGGGAGCTGTTTTTT.

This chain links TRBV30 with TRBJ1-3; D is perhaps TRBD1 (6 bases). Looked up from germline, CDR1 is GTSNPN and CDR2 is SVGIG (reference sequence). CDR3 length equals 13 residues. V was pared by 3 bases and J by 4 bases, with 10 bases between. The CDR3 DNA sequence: TGTGCCTGGAGACCGGGGACAGGAAACACCATATATTTT. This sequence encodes CAWRPGTGNTIYF.

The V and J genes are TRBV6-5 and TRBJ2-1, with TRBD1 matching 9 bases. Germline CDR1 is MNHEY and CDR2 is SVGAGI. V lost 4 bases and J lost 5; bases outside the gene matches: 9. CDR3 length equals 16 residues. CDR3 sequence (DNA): TGTGCCAGCAGTTCCGCCGGGACAGGGAAGCACAATGAGCAGTTCTTC. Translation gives CASSSAGTGKHNEQFF.

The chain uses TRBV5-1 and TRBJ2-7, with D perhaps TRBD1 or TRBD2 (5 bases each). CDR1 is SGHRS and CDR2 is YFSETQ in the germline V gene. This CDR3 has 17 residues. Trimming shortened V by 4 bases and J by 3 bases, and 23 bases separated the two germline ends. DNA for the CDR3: TGCGCCAGCAGCCTGGTACCTTCGGGGCAGGTTCTCTACGAGCAGTACTTC. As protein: CASSLVPSGQVLYEQYF.

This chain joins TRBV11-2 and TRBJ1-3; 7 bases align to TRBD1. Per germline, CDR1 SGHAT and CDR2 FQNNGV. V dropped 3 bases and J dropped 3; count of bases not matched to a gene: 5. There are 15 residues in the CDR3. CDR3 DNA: TGTGCCAGCAGCTTTATGACAGGGAATGGAAACACCATATATTTT. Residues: CASSFMTGNGNTIYF.

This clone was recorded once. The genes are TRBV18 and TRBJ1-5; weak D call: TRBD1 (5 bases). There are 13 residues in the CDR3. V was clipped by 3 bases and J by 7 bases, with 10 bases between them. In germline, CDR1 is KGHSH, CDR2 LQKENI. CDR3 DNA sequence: TGTGCCAGCTCACCCGCCAGGGAACAGCCCCAGCATTTT. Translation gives CASSPAREQPQHF.

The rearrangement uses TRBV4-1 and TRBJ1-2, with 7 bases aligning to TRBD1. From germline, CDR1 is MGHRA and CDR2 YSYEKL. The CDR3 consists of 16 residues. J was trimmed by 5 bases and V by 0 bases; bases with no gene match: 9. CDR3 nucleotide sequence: TGCGCCAGCAGCCAAGACGGTCAGGGGGGATCGTATGGCTACACCTTC. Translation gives CASSQDGQGGSYGYTF.

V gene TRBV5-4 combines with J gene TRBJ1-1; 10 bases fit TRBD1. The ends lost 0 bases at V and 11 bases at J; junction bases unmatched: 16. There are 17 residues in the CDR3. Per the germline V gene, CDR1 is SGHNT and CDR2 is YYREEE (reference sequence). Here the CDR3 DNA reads TGTGCCAGCAGCTTGGAGCACTTCCGTTCCGGGACAGGGGATGCTTTCTTT. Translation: CASSLEHFRSGTGDAFF.

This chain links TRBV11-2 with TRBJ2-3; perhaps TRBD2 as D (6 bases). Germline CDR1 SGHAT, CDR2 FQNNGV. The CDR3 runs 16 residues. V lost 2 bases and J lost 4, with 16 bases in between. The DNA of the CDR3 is TGTGCCAGCAGCTTACACCGGGAGTCTTGGGCAGATACGCAGTATTTT. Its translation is CASSLHRESWADTQYF.

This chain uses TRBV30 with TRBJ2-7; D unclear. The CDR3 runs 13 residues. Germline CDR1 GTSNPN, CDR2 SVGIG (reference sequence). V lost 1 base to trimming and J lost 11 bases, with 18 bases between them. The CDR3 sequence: CAWSAAEPSAEYF. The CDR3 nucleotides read TGTGCCTGGAGTGCCGCAGAACCCTCGGCGGAGTACTTC.

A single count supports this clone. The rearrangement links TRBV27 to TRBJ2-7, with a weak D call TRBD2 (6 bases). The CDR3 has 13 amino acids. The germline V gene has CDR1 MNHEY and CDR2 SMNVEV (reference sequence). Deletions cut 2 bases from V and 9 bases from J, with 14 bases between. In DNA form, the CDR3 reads TGTGCCAGCAGTTTAAGGCCCTTGGAGGGGCAGTACTTC. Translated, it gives CASSLRPLEGQYF.

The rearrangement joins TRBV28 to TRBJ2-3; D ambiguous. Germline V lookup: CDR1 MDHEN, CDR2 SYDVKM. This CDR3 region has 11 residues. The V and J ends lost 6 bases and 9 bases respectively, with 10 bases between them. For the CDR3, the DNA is TGTGCCAGCAGCTCTTCGGACACGCAGTATTTT. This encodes CASSSSDTQYF.

In DNA form, the CDR3 reads TGCGCCAGCAATCAGGGGGCTAGCGTCTACAATGAGCAGTTCTTC. Translating gives CASNQGASVYNEQFF. V and J are TRBV5-1 and TRBJ2-1; the match to TRBD1 covers 8 bases. Germline CDR1 is SGHRS and CDR2 is YFSETQ. V shed 6 bases, J shed 3 bases, and the junction held 8 bases outside the gene matches. This CDR3 region has 15 residues.